The 2 T cell receptor beta chains presented below share a single source sample, sequenced in a study of shared clonotypes between healthy human individuals. Some clones are missing from TCRdb's copy, which holds only in-frame ones; the method was immunoSEQ multiplex PCR. This sample has some 2,100,000 clones, with 95% found just once. Sequencing was performed on naive CD4+ T cells sorted from blood. Subset reported: CD45RA+ positively selected. The source is a man aged 18 to 35 in good health.

This chain uses TRBV11-2 with TRBJ1-4; TRBD1 is a possible D gene (5 bases). V shed 2 bases and J shed 5 bases, with 12 bases lying between them. Germline V gene data show CDR1 as SGHAT and CDR2 as FQNNGV. The CDR3 is made up of 15 amino acids. CDR3 residues: CASSLQGYGNEKLFF. For the CDR3, the DNA is TGTGCCAGCAGCTTACAGGGATACGGGAATGAAAAACTGTTTTTT.

The chain carries TRBV5-1 and TRBJ1-1, with a weak D call TRBD1 (6 bases). This CDR3 region has 16 residues. V gave up 3 bases and J gave up 1 base, with 16 bases separating them. Germline V gene data show CDR1 as SGHRS and CDR2 as YFSETQ. CDR3: CASSSGATGKNTEAFF. As DNA, the CDR3 is TGCGCCAGCAGCTCTGGGGCTACAGGGAAGAACACTGAAGCTTTCTTT.